A single T cell receptor beta chain is shown here with its context. The specificity of this receptor is unknown. Nothing much larger sits one base from this clone, and base qualities are not available. This sample is drawn from a study of Graves' ophthalmopathy and Graves' hyperthyroidism (dated by TCRdb to the late 2010s). Describing the broader study: Peripheral blood was collected at initial diagnosis, before any treatment. The study used TCR beta repertoire signatures to distinguish Graves' ophthalmopathy from Graves' hyperthyroidism and to predict progression to ophthalmopathy. In total, 135 blood samples were TCR-sequenced: some 40 ophthalmopathy, some 80 hyperthyroidism and some 17 hyperthyroidism-to-ophthalmopathy patients. To explore V-J signatures that separate ophthalmopathy from hyperthyroidism, a discovery set of about 98 patients was enrolled, consisting of about 43 with ophthalmopathy and roughly 57 with stable hyperthyroidism. The independent validation cohort included 18 to 20 hyperthyroidism patients plus 17 patients who later progressed from hyperthyroidism to ophthalmopathy. In roughly 6 hyperthyroidism patients, T-cell repertoires of thyroid tissue and blood were compared. Following sampling, methimazole starting at 30 mg daily was administered to hyperthyroidism patients, and high-dose intravenous methylprednisolone was administered to ophthalmopathy patients.

For repertoire sequencing, TCR beta CDR3 regions were amplified from RNA transcripts. A first-round RT-PCR used HTBI primers with the Qiagen OneStep RT-PCR kit, followed by a second-round multiplex PCR, size selection and purification. Libraries were sequenced on an Illumina HiSeq2000 using paired-end 100 bp reads. As for the authors' bioinformatics: Reads were processed with SOAPnuke, discarding reads with adapters, uncalled bases, mean Phred below 15, or no exact constant-primer or identifier match. High-quality paired reads were merged with COPE v1.2.5. Clonotypes were defined as unique nucleotide sequences and were aligned to IMGT TRB V, D and J references using MiTCR v1.1. Analysis was restricted to V-J combinations with a frequency above 0.0001, which covered roughly 99% of repertoires. For each V-J combination, a TCR clonal expansion and chaos score was defined as F50 clonal expansion divided by the chaos observed in the TCRdist matrix. Welch's t-statistics and random forest were used to reduce features to about a dozen V-J combinations, which were fed into a naive Bayes classifier. The similarity between thyroid and blood repertoires was quantified using the Morisita-Horn index. TCRdb itself trimmed the public reads at Q25 with fastp, ran MiXCR and retained productive beta chains. Entries that share a CDR3 protein sequence are merged under the most common genes and DNA. Here the V and J calls rest on TCRdb's processing, not on the authors' analysis. A total of about 700,000 distinct CDR3 sequences appear in this sample, roughly 40% of them only once. Less than 55% of the sample rests with the top ten.

Ends trimmed: V by 4 bases, J by 1 base; bases unmatched to a gene: 5. For CDR1 and CDR2, the germline V gene (reference sequence) lists LGHDT and YNNKEL. Reading from cysteine to phenylalanine, the CDR3 counts 15 amino acids. Only CDR3 DNA is held: 45 bases, read in frame from base 1. On the study overall, not on this receptor specifically: In cross-validation, the 13-signature model distinguished ophthalmopathy from stable hyperthyroidism with approximately 88% sensitivity and almost 83% specificity, and in the test set the corresponding values were roughly 80% and 75%. Sample size was not predetermined statistically, and investigators were not blinded to group allocation. Most expanded thyroid clonotypes with a frequency above 0.001 also appeared in blood, which suggests that blood repertoires may reflect the immune response in the thyroid. In validation, the model predicted ophthalmopathy progression with roughly 68% sensitivity and approximately 78% specificity; roughly 12 predicted patients were CT-confirmed with GO in a median of approximately six months.

The ophthalmopathy patients had moderately to severely active disease, with a Clinical Activity Score of 3 or higher, a NOSPECS grade of 4 or higher, and a disease duration of less than 3 months. Patients with other autoimmune diseases, uncontrolled infections, pregnancy or lactation were excluded from the study. Clinical symptoms, serum thyroxine, TRAb, thyroid ultrasound and orbital computed tomography were used for diagnosis. Ficoll-Paque density gradient centrifugation was used to isolate PBMCs from approximately 11 ml of fresh peripheral blood. Total RNA was extracted with Trizol reagent and quality-checked on an Agilent 2100 Bioanalyzer.

Material: peripheral blood. This receptor was taken from an adult man with Graves' ophthalmopathy. The V and J segments used are TRBV3-1 and TRBJ1-1; 8 bases in the junction line up with TRBD1. The nucleotide sequence reads TGTGCCAGCAGCCCACGGGACAGGAAGAACACTGAAGCTTTCTTT. Translated, this is CASSPRDRKNTEAFF.